This T cell receptor beta chain is from a study of blood T cell repertoires in COVID-19. Study background: T cells, B-cell-depleted T cells, or PBMCs supplied cDNA or gDNA.

Authors' methods: Nucleated cell number was recorded as an estimate derived from reference gene primer amplification. Assay used: immunoSEQ multiplex PCR; TCRdb lists only in-frame clones, some missing. The D gene and trimming were derived from the DNA, and the V and J assignments and clone size from that table. The sample shows roughly 170,000 clones, approximately 86% of them seen only once. Sequenced: peripheral blood. This TCR came from a man in his forties with active or convalescent COVID-19.

The CDR3 loop is CASSLRDSLYEQYF. In nucleotides, the CDR3 is TGTGCCAGCAGTCTCCGGGACAGCCTCTACGAGCAGTACTTC. The genes are TRBV6-5 and TRBJ2-7; the match to TRBD1 covers 7 bases. V lost 5 bases to trimming and J lost 3 bases; unmatched junction nucleotides: 7. There are 14 residues in the CDR3. CDR1 and CDR2 (germline): MNHEY, SVGAGI.